This TCR beta chain was captured in a study of blood T cells in healthy people across ages. A second 7 to 11 cycle PCR used barcoded and J-beta primers. Using its own MiXCR run on the 5' RACE reads, TCRdb lists one record per CDR3 protein. The data show about 640,000 distinct CDR3 sequences, approximately 59% seen once. Germline V gives CDR1 LGHDT, CDR2 YNNKEL (reference sequence). CDR3 length: 12 residues. Trimming removed 5 bases from V and 7 bases from J, with 10 bases in between. Study-level results: Getting older went along with TCR beta diversity per million T cells dropping roughly linearly.

This clonotype was seen only a few times. The antigen is unknown. The sequencing input was blood. The rearrangement joins TRBV3-1 to TRBJ2-3; D remains unclear. The origin of this receptor is a man in his fifties or sixties in good health. CDR3 coding DNA: TGTGCCAGCAGCGCGCCCCACTATACGCAGTATTTT. Translation gives CASSAPHYTQYF.